This TCR beta chain was captured in a study of T cell responses to AZD1222 COVID-19 vaccine. Findings and caveats of the study: Breadth and depth of Spike-specific TCRs rose after two AZD1222 doses.

V gave up 0 bases and J gave up 3 bases; unmatched junction bases: 5. CDR3 length: 16 residues. Germline CDR1 LGHNA, CDR2 YSLEER. Assay: immunoSEQ multiplex PCR; the TCRdb copy retains only in-frame clones and omits some. The repertoire consists of about 150,000 clones, with approximately 92% occurring once and the leading ten covering 6% to 8%. As regards this clone: What it binds is unknown.

The chain has TRBV4-3 and TRBJ2-7; the match to TRBD2 covers 10 bases. This TCR derives from an adult in good health. The sequences come from peripheral blood, collected on day 0 of AZD1222 vaccination. CDR3 loop: CASSQEVLAGLYEQYF. The CDR3 DNA reads as TGCGCCAGCAGCCAAGAAGTACTAGCGGGGCTCTACGAGCAGTACTTC.